A single sample gave rise to the 27 T cell receptor beta chains below, sequenced in a study of cytomegalovirus exposure and HLA in healthy donors. PCR used 60 Vbeta primers and 13 Jbeta primers. Generated by immunoSEQ multiplex PCR, the TCRdb table keeps only in-frame clones and is missing some. The sample lists roughly 130,000 clones, 65% to 90% seen once, with around 11% in the top ten. Sequenced material: PBMCs. The origin of the receptors is a male donor in good health and CMV-seropositive.

The chain recombines TRBV19 with TRBJ1-5; D is possibly TRBD1 (6 bases). This CDR3 region has 13 residues. Trimming removed 10 bases from V and 0 bases from J, with 10 bases in between. From germline, CDR1 is LNHDA and CDR2 SQIVND (reference sequence). CDR3 sequence reads: CATGQYSNQPQHF. The CDR3 DNA follows: TGTGCCACCGGACAGTATAGCAATCAGCCCCAGCATTTT. Filled out from reference TRBV19 and TRBJ1-5, the complete variable domain reads DGGITQSPKYLFRKEGQNVTLSCEQNLNHDAMYWYRQDPGQGLRLIYYSQIVNDFQKGDIAEGYSVSREKKESFPLTVTSAQKNPTAFYLCATGQYSNQPQHFGDGTRLSIL.

The gene calls are TRBV19 and TRBJ2-1, with D possibly matching TRBD2 (7 bases). Trimming stripped 7 bases from V and 3 bases from J, with 19 bases between. This CDR3 has 16 residues. The germline gives CDR1 LNHDA, CDR2 SQIVND (reference sequence). The CDR3 DNA reads TGTGCCAGTAAATCGCGGGGGCAAAATTACTACAATGAGCAGTTCTTC. Protein sequence: CASKSRGQNYYNEQFF.

The gene calls are TRBV27 and TRBJ2-1, with 10 bases matching TRBD2. Per the germline V gene, CDR1 is MNHEY and CDR2 is SMNVEV (reference sequence). The CDR3 has 14 residues. J was trimmed by 9 bases and V by 6 bases; bases with no gene match: 8. This chain's CDR3 is CASSLAGVRFEQFF. CDR3 bases: TGTGCCAGCAGCCTAGCGGGAGTCCGTTTTGAGCAGTTCTTC.

The chain has TRBV28 and TRBJ1-4, with 11 bases aligning to TRBD1. Germline-derived CDR1 and CDR2 are MDHEN and SYDVKM. V dropped 6 bases and J dropped 8; count of bases not matched to a gene: 5. The CDR3 runs 14 residues. CDR3 in amino acids: CASRGQGAREKLFF. CDR3 nucleotide sequence: TGTGCCAGCAGAGGACAGGGGGCAAGGGAAAAACTGTTTTTT.

V usage is TRBV5-1 and J usage is TRBJ2-5; 12 bases line up with TRBD2. The CDR3 sequence is 15 residues long. Germline V lookup: CDR1 SGHRS, CDR2 YFSETQ. V lost 3 bases and J lost 2; bases outside the gene matches: 2. CDR3 region: CASSWGLAGQETQYF. CDR3 DNA: TGCGCCAGCAGCTGGGGACTAGCGGGTCAAGAGACCCAGTACTTC.

The V gene is TRBV27, the J gene TRBJ2-7; 12 nucleotides line up with TRBD1. Germline V gene lookup returns CDR1 MNHEY and CDR2 SMNVEV (reference sequence). The CDR3 has 15 amino acids. Germline trimming cut 3 bases from V and 7 bases from J; bases unmatched to any gene: 7. CDR3 coding DNA: TGTGCCAGCAGTTTCTCGGGACAGGGGGCAGGGGAGCAGTACTTC. As protein: CASSFSGQGAGEQYF.

The J gene is TRBJ2-5, the V gene TRBV5-1; 9 bases fit TRBD1. Germline V gene data show CDR1 as SGHRS and CDR2 as YFSETQ. The CDR3 has 15 residues. V shed 4 bases and J 3 bases; nucleotides not matched to a gene: 7. CDR3 sequence: CASSARDRAEETQYF. The CDR3 nucleotides read TGCGCCAGCAGCGCCCGGGACAGGGCAGAAGAGACCCAGTACTTC.

The V and J genes are TRBV29-1 and TRBJ2-3, with 7 bases lining up with TRBD1. After removal of 4 bases from V and 5 bases from J, the junction contained 6 bases not matched to a gene. This CDR3 is built from 13 residues. Germline V gives CDR1 SQVTM, CDR2 ANQGSEA. CDR3 loop: CSVVRGLLDTQYF. CDR3 nucleotide sequence: TGCAGCGTTGTTAGGGGGCTTTTAGATACGCAGTATTTT.

This clone has only a few counts. The chain employs TRBV6-1 and TRBJ1-1; D ambiguous. Trimming removed 6 bases at V and 8 bases at J, with 13 bases between. Germline V gene data show CDR1 as MNHNS and CDR2 as SASEGT. This CDR3 has 12 amino acids. CDR3 amino acids: CASRLGGEEAFF. The CDR3 bases are TGTGCCAGCAGATTAGGTGGGGAGGAAGCTTTCTTT.

The chain recombines TRBV10-3 with TRBJ1-2; TRBD1 is a possible D gene (5 bases). V gave up 10 bases and J gave up 4 bases, with 16 bases separating them. The CDR3 has 13 residues. The germline V gene encodes CDR1 ENHRY and CDR2 SYGVKD. The CDR3 nucleotides read TGTGCCACCCAATCGGGGGATACCTATGGCTACACCTTC. Protein product: CATQSGDTYGYTF.

The V gene is TRBV9, the J gene TRBJ2-7, with 7 bases aligning to TRBD1. This CDR3 spans 14 amino acids. V dropped 0 bases and J dropped 4; count of bases not matched to a gene: 4. CDR1 is SGDLS and CDR2 is YYNGEE in the germline V gene. CDR3 sequence reads: CASSVVGTAYEQYF. The CDR3 DNA follows: TGTGCCAGCAGCGTAGTGGGGACAGCTTACGAGCAGTACTTC.

V and J are TRBV28 and TRBJ2-1, with 8 bases fitting TRBD1. Germline CDR1 is MDHEN and CDR2 is SYDVKM. With V trimmed by 8 bases and J by 0 bases, 9 bases remained unmatched. The CDR3 is 16 residues long. CDR3 DNA: TGTGCCAGCCGATGGACCGGGACAGGCTCCTACAATGAGCAGTTCTTC. Translating gives CASRWTGTGSYNEQFF.

The rearrangement uses TRBV30 and TRBJ2-7; D remains unclear. Germline values: CDR1 GTSNPN, CDR2 SVGIG (reference sequence). The CDR3 consists of 13 residues. Trimming cost V 1 base and J 4 bases, with 11 bases left between them. The CDR3 nucleotides read TGTGCCTGGAGTGCCACCCTCAGGTACGAGCAGTACTTC. Translated, it gives CAWSATLRYEQYF.

The rearrangement uses TRBV6-5 and TRBJ2-2; 9 bases are shared with TRBD1. Germline CDR1 reads MNHEY; CDR2 reads SVGAGI. V was pared by 4 bases and J by 7 bases, with 4 bases of the junction left unmatched. The CDR3 has 14 residues. DNA for the CDR3: TGTGCCAGCAGTTCTGGACAGGGGTTCGGGGAGCTGTTTTTT. Amino acid sequence: CASSSGQGFGELFF.

This chain uses TRBV15 with TRBJ2-1, with 8 bases that match TRBD1. Germline V lookup: CDR1 LNHNV, CDR2 YYDKDF (reference sequence). CDR3 length: 14 residues. V shed 3 bases and J 8 bases; nucleotides not matched to a gene: 6. In DNA, the CDR3 is TGTGCCACCAGCAGGACAGGGGTTGTGTATGAGCAGTTCTTC. Translated: CATSRTGVVYEQFF. Full variable domain (rest looked up from reference TRBV15 and TRBJ2-1): DAMVIQNPRYQVTQFGKPVTLSCSQTLNHNVMYWYQQKSSQAPKLLFHYYDKDFNNEADTPDNFQSRRPNTSFCFLDIRSPGLGDTAMYLCATSRTGVVYEQFFGPGTRLTVL.

The chain links TRBV6-1 to TRBJ2-7; 10 bases agree with TRBD2. V was pared by 5 bases and J by 6 bases, with 10 bases of the junction left unmatched. Germline lookup yields CDR1 MNHNS and CDR2 SASEGT. The CDR3 totals 15 residues. CDR3 sequence: CASSWPAGGPGEQYF. For the CDR3, the DNA is TGTGCCAGCAGTTGGCCAGCGGGAGGGCCCGGCGAGCAGTACTTC.

V and J are TRBV19 and TRBJ2-2, with D maybe TRBD2 (5 bases). Germline CDR1 is LNHDA and CDR2 is SQIVND (reference sequence). CDR3 length: 13 amino acids. The V end lost 6 bases, the J end lost 7 bases, and 12 bases lay between the germline ends. The chain's CDR3 is CASSGIAFGELFF. CDR3 coding DNA: TGTGCCAGTAGCGGCATAGCGTTCGGGGAGCTGTTTTTT. Full variable domain (remainder filled in from reference TRBV19 and TRBJ2-2): DGGITQSPKYLFRKEGQNVTLSCEQNLNHDAMYWYRQDPGQGLRLIYYSQIVNDFQKGDIAEGYSVSREKKESFPLTVTSAQKNPTAFYLCASSGIAFGELFFGEGSRLTVL.

The chain combines TRBV29-1 with TRBJ2-7; the match to TRBD2 covers 9 bases. The CDR3 runs to 12 residues. CDR1 is SQVTM, CDR2 ANQGSEA, per germline. The V gene end was trimmed by 7 bases and the J gene end by 5 bases; junction bases not matched to a gene: 6. CDR3 in DNA: TGCAGCGCCTCTAGCGGGACAAACGAGCAGTACTTC. This codes for CSASSGTNEQYF.

In this sample, this clone turned up once. This chain links TRBV4-3 with TRBJ2-3, with TRBD2 matching 10 bases. This CDR3 contains 16 residues. V trimming: 3 bases; J trimming: 0 bases; junction bases outside the gene matches: 3. Germline V gives CDR1 LGHNA, CDR2 YSLEER. The CDR3 loop reads CASSHILAGSTDTQYF. CDR3 DNA sequence: TGCGCCAGCAGCCATATACTAGCGGGAAGCACAGATACGCAGTATTTT.

The rearrangement joins TRBV5-5 to TRBJ1-1, with 7 bases fitting TRBD1. The J segment lost 10 bases and the V segment lost 0 bases, leaving 12 bases of the junction unmatched. Germline CDR1 reads SGHKS; CDR2 reads YYEKEE (reference sequence). CDR3 length: 15 residues. The CDR3 nucleotides read TGTGCCAGCAGCTTGGAGAGGACAGGTTTTGTGAGAGCTTTCTTT. Its protein product is CASSLERTGFVRAFF.

The chain is built from TRBV18 and TRBJ2-7, with D tentatively TRBD2 (5 bases). Germline CDR1 reads KGHSH; CDR2 reads LQKENI. The CDR3 is 15 residues long. V was shortened by 3 bases and J by 3 bases, with 15 bases between the two germline ends. The CDR3 sequence is CASSPNPGTNYEQYF. As DNA, the CDR3 is TGTGCCAGCTCACCCAACCCGGGAACCAACTACGAGCAGTACTTC.

The chain uses TRBV5-6 and TRBJ2-7; D gene unclear. CDR1 and CDR2 from the germline V gene are SGHDT and YYEEEE. V was clipped by 0 bases and J by 9 bases, with 19 bases between them. The CDR3 is 15 amino acids. CDR3 sequence (DNA): TGTGCCAGCAGCTTGGATAACAGAGCTTTTTATGGGCAGTACTTC. Amino acids: CASSLDNRAFYGQYF.

The CDR3 is CASRITGDTEAFF. The CDR3 coding sequence is TGTGCCAGCCGTATCACCGGGGACACTGAAGCTTTCTTT. This chain joins TRBV19 and TRBJ1-1; D is uncertain. Per the germline V gene, CDR1 is LNHDA and CDR2 is SQIVND (reference sequence). Trimming pared 9 bases from V and 3 bases from J, leaving 14 bases between. The CDR3 has 13 residues.

The chain joins TRBV4-3 to TRBJ2-1; tentatively, D is TRBD2 (5 bases). Per the germline V gene, CDR1 is LGHNA and CDR2 is YSLEER. The CDR3 has 16 amino acids. The V end was cut by 0 bases, the J end by 4 bases, with 13 bases between. CDR3 region: CASSQESSRSYNEQFF. The DNA for the CDR3 is TGCGCCAGCAGCCAAGAGTCTAGCCGAAGTTACAATGAGCAGTTCTTC.

The chain links TRBV7-2 to TRBJ2-7; TRBD2 agrees at 16 bases. Unmatched junction bases numbered 8, after V lost 5 bases and J lost 7 bases. The CDR3 contains 16 residues. Germline V lookup: CDR1 SGHTA, CDR2 FQGNSA. DNA for the CDR3: TGTGCCAGCAGCCGTCAGGGACTAGCGGGAGGGCGGGAGCAGTACTTC. This gives the protein CASSRQGLAGGREQYF.

Here the CDR3 DNA reads TGTGCCAGCAGCGTCGACTCTCCGGGGGGTGGCTACACCTTC. It specifies CASSVDSPGGGYTF. The rearrangement links TRBV9 to TRBJ1-2, with a tentative D call TRBD1 (5 bases). Germline assignment: CDR1 SGDLS and CDR2 YYNGEE. The CDR3 extends over 14 amino acids. Between the trimmed V and J ends, which lost 2 bases and 7 bases, there was a span of 15 bases.

V gene TRBV27 combines with J gene TRBJ2-7; the match to TRBD1 covers 7 bases. The CDR3 contains 16 residues. Trimming at V came to 4 bases and at J to 7 bases, leaving 16 bases not matched to a gene. CDR1 and CDR2 from the germline V gene are MNHEY and SMNVEV (reference sequence). The CDR3 region is CASSSIQPDRPREQYF. The CDR3 DNA follows: TGTGCCAGCAGTTCAATCCAACCGGACAGGCCACGGGAGCAGTACTTC.